Shown below are 26 T cell receptor beta chains from a single sample sequenced in a study of T cell responses to AZD1222 COVID-19 vaccine. The data were produced by immunoSEQ multiplex PCR, yet TCRdb's version contains in-frame clones alone and is incomplete. This table holds approximately 60,000 clones, roughly 80% found once. This specimen was peripheral blood, taken on day 0 of AZD1222 vaccination. The receptors derive from an adult in good health.

DNA of the CDR3: TGTGCCAGCAGTTACCAGGGGGAAGAAAAACTGTTTTTT. Translating it yields CASSYQGEEKLFF. This sequence joins TRBV12-3 or TRBV12-4 and TRBJ1-4, with 7 bases aligning to TRBD1. This CDR3 spans 13 amino acids. The V segment lost 4 bases and the J segment 8 bases; nucleotides outside the gene matches: 4.

The rearrangement links TRBV4-2 to TRBJ2-5; 8 bases map to TRBD2. The V and J ends lost 3 bases and 5 bases, in that order; junction bases with no gene match: 5. The CDR3 sequence is 14 residues long. The germline CDR1 and CDR2 sequences are LGHNA and YNFKEQ. The CDR3 sequence is CASSHGLAYETQYF. CDR3 bases: TGTGCCAGCAGCCACGGACTAGCCTATGAGACCCAGTACTTC.

The J gene is TRBJ1-5, the V gene TRBV9; TRBD1 matches 9 bases. CDR3 size: 16 residues. Trimming removed 4 bases from V and 4 bases from J; junction bases left unmatched: 9. Germline loops: CDR1 SGDLS, CDR2 YYNGEE. CDR3 residues: CASSPTTGGRNQPQHF. The CDR3 DNA follows: TGTGCCAGCAGCCCGACGACAGGGGGGAGGAATCAGCCCCAGCATTTT. Full variable domain (missing parts from reference TRBV9 and TRBJ1-5): DSGVTQTPKHLITATGQRVTLRCSPRSGDLSVYWYQQSLDQGLQFLIQYYNGEERAKGNILERFSAQQFPDLHSELNLSSLELGDSALYFCASSPTTGGRNQPQHFGDGTRLSIL.

CDR3: CASSYSWRGRRDTEAFF. CDR3 DNA: TGTGCCAGCAGTTACTCGTGGCGAGGTCGGAGGGACACTGAAGCTTTCTTT. This chain connects TRBV6-2 or TRBV6-3 to TRBJ1-1; D unclear. The CDR3 has 17 residues. Between the trimmed V and J ends, which lost 0 bases and 3 bases, there was a span of 17 bases. CDR1 and CDR2 from the germline V gene are MNHEY and SVGEGT.

V usage is TRBV18 and J usage is TRBJ2-7; a weak D match, TRBD1 (5 bases). V dropped 0 bases and J dropped 1 base, with 16 bases sitting between them. Germline values: CDR1 KGHSH, CDR2 LQKENI. This CDR3 has 17 amino acids. In DNA form, the CDR3 reads TGTGCCAGCTCACCACCGCCAGGGATAATCACTTCCTACGAGCAGTACTTC. As protein: CASSPPPGIITSYEQYF. The full variable domain, in which reference TRBV18 and TRBJ2-7 provide the parts outside the CDR3, is NAGVMQNPRHLVRRRGQEARLRCSPMKGHSHVYWYRQLPEEGLKFMVYLQKENIIDESGMPKERFSAEFPKEGPSILRIQQVVRGDSAAYFCASSPPPGIITSYEQYFGPGTRLTVT.

The chain is built from TRBV10-3 and TRBJ2-7; either TRBD1 or TRBD2 may fit D (5 bases each). Trimming removed 4 bases from V and 3 bases from J, with 7 bases in between. Germline lookup yields CDR1 ENHRY and CDR2 SYGVKD. The CDR3 is 12 amino acids. The CDR3 coding sequence is TGTGCCATCAGTGGGGACCTCTACGAGCAGTACTTC. This translates into CAISGDLYEQYF.

The chain carries TRBV24-1 and TRBJ2-7; 8 nucleotides line up with TRBD1. The V segment lost 3 bases and the J segment 0 bases; nucleotides outside the gene matches: 6. The CDR3 contains 16 residues. Germline V CDR1 and CDR2: KGHDR, SFDVKD. CDR3 DNA sequence: TGTGCCACCAGTGATGCCTCCGGGACAGGCTCCTACGAGCAGTACTTC. Its translation is CATSDASGTGSYEQYF.

The rearrangement links TRBV14 to TRBJ2-2, with D tentatively TRBD1 (6 bases). Per germline, CDR1 SGHDN and CDR2 FVKESK. The CDR3 runs 14 residues. Trimming removed 3 bases from V and 4 bases from J, with 9 bases in between. In DNA form, the CDR3 reads TGTGCCAGCAGCCATGGGGGCCTCACCGGGGAGCTGTTTTTT. Its protein product is CASSHGGLTGELFF.

This clone was observed once. DNA of the CDR3: TGTGCCAGCAGTTTTGGAGGAAAACTGTTTTTT. Translated: CASSFGGKLFF. V and J are TRBV6-2 or TRBV6-3 and TRBJ1-4; no clear D gene. Germline-derived CDR1 and CDR2 are MNHEY and SVGEGT. Trimming left V 4 bases short and J 10 bases short, with 7 bases between. This CDR3 is built from 11 residues.

The J gene is TRBJ1-6, the V gene TRBV19; weak D call: TRBD1 (5 bases). Germline CDR1 reads LNHDA; CDR2 reads SQIVND (reference sequence). Trimming left V 7 bases short and J 3 bases short, with 16 bases between. The CDR3 is made up of 16 amino acids. Here the CDR3 reads CASTSQGLIYNSPLHF. The DNA for the CDR3 is TGTGCCAGTACGTCGCAGGGCCTAATCTATAATTCACCCCTCCACTTT.

The chain recombines TRBV11-3 with TRBJ2-1; TRBD1 matches at 8 bases. The CDR3 runs to 16 residues. The germline V gene encodes CDR1 SGHNT and CDR2 YENEEA. With 4 bases clipped from V and 9 bases from J, the junction kept 14 bases outside the gene matches. The CDR3 nucleotides read TGTGCCAGCAGCTCATGGACAGGGTGGGGGAATGGTGAGCAGTTCTTC. It specifies CASSSWTGWGNGEQFF. The variable domain in full, with the rest retrieved from reference TRBV11-3 and TRBJ2-1, is EAGVVQSPRYKIIEKKQPVAFWCNPISGHNTLYWYLQNLGQGPELLIRYENEEAVDDSQLPKDRFSAERLKGVDSTLKIQPAELGDSAVYLCASSSWTGWGNGEQFFGPGTRLTVL.

This clone was seen just once. A read error may account for a junction end that differs from germline. This sequence joins TRBV7-7 and TRBJ2-3; 8 bases line up with TRBD2. Germline CDR1 is SSHAT and CDR2 is FNYEAQ (reference sequence). The CDR3 sequence is 15 residues long. DNA for the CDR3: TGTGCTAGCAGCGCAGGACTAGCAGTGTCAGATACGCAGTATTTT. Its translation is CASSAGLAVSDTQYF.

The chain is built from TRBV19 and TRBJ1-1; D unresolved. The CDR3 contains 13 residues. Germline CDR1 reads LNHDA; CDR2 reads SQIVND (reference sequence). The V end lost 5 bases, the J end lost 1 base, and 8 bases lay between the germline ends. For the CDR3, the DNA is TGTGCCAGTAGTGCCCGACAGAACACTGAAGCTTTCTTT. Translated, it gives CASSARQNTEAFF.

The chain carries TRBV7-2 and TRBJ1-1; 9 bases map to TRBD1. J gave up 6 bases and V 5 bases, and 7 bases lay outside the gene matches. The CDR3 totals 14 residues. Germline CDR1 reads SGHTA; CDR2 reads FQGNSA. In nucleotides, the CDR3 is TGTGCCAGCAGCACCGGGACAGGGAGCGCTGAAGCTTTCTTT. Translation gives CASSTGTGSAEAFF.

This sequence joins TRBV30 and TRBJ1-2; no clear D. This CDR3 contains 12 residues. Germline CDR1 and CDR2: GTSNPN and SVGIG (reference sequence). CDR3 sequence reads: CAGPGRTWGYTF. The CDR3, as DNA: TGTGCTGGACCGGGCCGAACCTGGGGCTACACCTTC.

The genes are TRBV7-2 and TRBJ2-1; 10 bases are shared with TRBD1. There are 16 residues in the CDR3. V trimming: 3 bases; J trimming: 7 bases; junction bases outside the gene matches: 9. Germline V gene sequence: CDR1 SGHTA, CDR2 FQGNSA. This chain's CDR3 is CASSLAGTGAWNEQFF. The CDR3 DNA reads TGTGCCAGCAGCTTGGCCGGGACAGGGGCTTGGAATGAGCAGTTCTTC. The full variable domain, completed using reference TRBV7-2 and TRBJ2-1, is GAGVSQSPSNKVTEKGKDVELRCDPISGHTALYWYRQSLGQGLEFLIYFQGNSAPDKSGLPSDRFSAERTGGSVSTLTIQRTQQEDSAVYLCASSLAGTGAWNEQFFGPGTRLTVL.

This clone appeared a single time. CDR3 loop: CASSLGEANQPQHF. The CDR3 region has the DNA TGTGCCAGCAGCCTCGGGGAGGCCAATCAGCCCCAGCATTTT. The genes are TRBV7-9 and TRBJ1-5; D unresolved. The germline V gene has CDR1 SEHNR and CDR2 FQNEAQ (reference sequence). This CDR3 is 14 amino acids long. V was pared by 5 bases and J by 3 bases, with 11 bases between.

This chain joins TRBV6-2 or TRBV6-3 and TRBJ2-2; D possibly corresponds to TRBD2 (6 bases). V lost 2 bases to trimming and J lost 6 bases, with 13 bases between them. CDR1 and CDR2 (germline): MNHEY, SVGEGT. The CDR3 runs 15 residues. CDR3 residues: CASSYPLGLAGELFF. As DNA, the CDR3 is TGTGCCAGCAGTTACCCCCTGGGACTCGCCGGGGAGCTGTTTTTT.

The CDR3 loop is CASSQGTGSNTGELFF. The CDR3 DNA reads TGTGCCAGCAGCCAAGGGACAGGATCGAACACCGGGGAGCTGTTTTTT. This chain uses TRBV4-2 with TRBJ2-2, with 7 nucleotides matching TRBD1. CDR3 length: 16 amino acids. Germline V gives CDR1 LGHNA, CDR2 YNFKEQ. The trim removed 1 base at V and 0 bases at J, leaving 2 bases unmatched.

This chain uses TRBV7-2 with TRBJ1-5, with D unclear. Germline V gene sequence: CDR1 SGHTA, CDR2 FQGNSA. This CDR3 is 13 amino acids long. V shed 2 bases and J shed 3 bases, with 5 bases lying between them. For the CDR3, the DNA is TGTGCCAGCAGCTTACAGATCAATCAGCCCCAGCATTTT. It translates to CASSLQINQPQHF. The full variable domain, with the rest looked up from reference TRBV7-2 and TRBJ1-5, is GAGVSQSPSNKVTEKGKDVELRCDPISGHTALYWYRQSLGQGLEFLIYFQGNSAPDKSGLPSDRFSAERTGGSVSTLTIQRTQQEDSAVYLCASSLQINQPQHFGDGTRLSIL.

This chain connects TRBV7-8 to TRBJ2-7; D is possibly TRBD2 (5 bases). This CDR3 contains 13 residues. Trimming pared 4 bases from V and 4 bases from J, leaving 11 bases between. Looked up from germline, CDR1 is SGHVS and CDR2 is FQNEAQ. The CDR3, as DNA: TGTGCCAGCAGCTCGACAAGACTATACGAGCAGTACTTC. Residues: CASSSTRLYEQYF.

This rearrangement joins TRBV4-3 to TRBJ2-3, with D maybe TRBD1 (7 bases). The CDR3 has 16 residues. Germline CDR1 reads LGHNA; CDR2 reads YSLEER. V lost 4 bases and J lost 5, with 19 bases in between. The CDR3 loop reads CASSLNVGGGVDTQYF. The DNA for the CDR3 is TGCGCCAGCAGCCTTAACGTAGGGGGCGGGGTAGATACGCAGTATTTT.

This chain joins TRBV5-5 and TRBJ2-3; possible D gene TRBD1, 6 bases. This CDR3 contains 15 residues. V dropped 4 bases and J dropped 0 bases, with 12 bases sitting between them. Per germline, CDR1 SGHKS and CDR2 YYEKEE (reference sequence). The CDR3 DNA follows: TGTGCCAGCAGCAGTCTACAGGGTAGCACAGATACGCAGTATTTT. Protein product: CASSSLQGSTDTQYF.

The chain is built from TRBV5-6 and TRBJ2-1, with D unresolved. Trimming cost V 4 bases and J 3 bases, with 5 bases left between them. The CDR3 length is 12 residues. In germline, CDR1 is SGHDT, CDR2 YYEEEE. CDR3 coding DNA: TGTGCCAGCAGCCCCAGCTACAATGAGCAGTTCTTC. Translating gives CASSPSYNEQFF.

The chain is built from TRBV6-2 or TRBV6-3 and TRBJ2-7; D uncertain. Trimming shortened V by 2 bases and J by 0 bases, and 14 bases separated the two germline ends. There are 16 residues in the CDR3. Germline V gene data show CDR1 as MNHEY and CDR2 as SVGEGT. The CDR3: CASSYPRRPISYEQYF. The CDR3, as DNA: TGTGCCAGCAGTTACCCGAGGCGTCCGATCTCCTACGAGCAGTACTTC.

This clone showed up just once. The chain employs TRBV2 and TRBJ2-7; D unresolved. The CDR3 is 16 amino acids. V was cut by 4 bases and J by 0 bases, with 16 bases left in between. The germline V gene has CDR1 SNHLY and CDR2 FYNNEI. The CDR3 nucleotides read TGTGCCAGCAGTGGTAAGGGCATTTCTAGCTCCTACGAGCAGTACTTC. It codes for CASSGKGISSSYEQYF.